Each of the 20 T cell receptor beta chains below was sequenced from the same sample in a study of blood T cell repertoires in COVID-19. Profiled with immunoSEQ multiplex PCR; TCRdb holds only in-frame clones, not every one. The table shows under 300,000 clones, with around 90% occurring only once. The sample taken for sequencing was peripheral blood. These receptor sequences come from a woman aged 55-69 years with COVID-19, enrolled during active disease.

The genes are TRBV27 and TRBJ2-1; 10 bases fit TRBD2. The germline CDR1 and CDR2 sequences are MNHEY and SMNVEV (reference sequence). This CDR3 has 16 residues. V lost 2 bases and J lost 7; bases outside the gene matches: 8. CDR3 DNA sequence: TGTGCCAGCAGTTTAATAGCGGGGGGATCAGGAAATGAGCAGTTCTTC. It codes for CASSLIAGGSGNEQFF.

The V gene is TRBV4-2, the J gene TRBJ1-5; D is unresolved. V lost 0 bases to trimming and J lost 5 bases, with 8 bases between them. The CDR3 spans 14 residues. Germline-derived CDR1 and CDR2 are LGHNA and YNFKEQ. In DNA form, the CDR3 reads TGTGCCAGCAGCCAAGATTCTCGCGATCAGCCCCAGCATTTT. Its protein product is CASSQDSRDQPQHF.

This chain uses TRBV10-3 with TRBJ2-5; D remains unclear. The germline V and J ends were trimmed by 0 bases and 4 bases, with 12 bases remaining between them. CDR1 is ENHRY, CDR2 SYGVKD, per germline. The CDR3 length is 15 residues. CDR3: CAISESARVRETQYF. The CDR3 DNA reads as TGTGCCATCAGTGAGTCGGCCCGGGTCAGAGAGACCCAGTACTTC.

The chain recombines TRBV9 with TRBJ1-2; D is unresolved. V lost 4 bases to trimming and J lost 3 bases, with 13 bases between them. Germline-derived CDR1 and CDR2 are SGDLS and YYNGEE. The CDR3 consists of 14 residues. Here the CDR3 DNA reads TGTGCCAGCAGCCCCCAATCGAGGGACTATGGCTACACCTTC. It is translated as CASSPQSRDYGYTF.

This sequence joins TRBV6-6 and TRBJ1-1; 7 nucleotides line up with TRBD1. This CDR3 spans 16 amino acids. CDR1 and CDR2 (germline): MNHNY, SVGAGI (reference sequence). The V gene end was trimmed by 4 bases and the J gene end by 0 bases; junction bases not matched to a gene: 8. In nucleotides, the CDR3 is TGTGCCAGCAGTTCAGGGGGATCAGCCATGAACACTGAAGCTTTCTTT. It specifies CASSSGGSAMNTEAFF.

The rearrangement uses TRBV9 and TRBJ1-4; D ambiguous. Per germline, CDR1 SGDLS and CDR2 YYNGEE. The germline V and J ends were trimmed by 0 bases and 5 bases, with 11 bases remaining between them. The CDR3 runs to 15 residues. CDR3 amino acids: CASSVGASGNEKLFF. DNA for the CDR3: TGTGCCAGCAGCGTAGGGGCGTCTGGGAATGAAAAACTGTTTTTT.

This clone was seen only once. The chain combines TRBV7-6 with TRBJ2-1; 8 bases are shared with TRBD2. With 5 bases clipped from V and 10 bases from J, the junction kept 22 bases outside the gene matches. The CDR3 is made up of 18 amino acids. Germline V CDR1 and CDR2: SGHVS, FNYEAQ. CDR3 region: CASSPGPGAGGITHEQFF. As DNA, the CDR3 is TGTGCCAGCAGCCCAGGCCCGGGGGCGGGGGGTATTACACACGAGCAGTTCTTC.

The chain has TRBV5-8 and TRBJ2-5; 14 bases map to TRBD2. The germline V gene encodes CDR1 SGHTS and CDR2 YDEGEE. Trimming took 4 bases from V and 4 from J; bases not matched to a gene: 6. CDR3 size: 16 residues. The CDR3 DNA reads as TGTGCCAGCAGCCCTGGGACTAGCGGGGGTTCAGAGACCCAGTACTTC. This sequence encodes CASSPGTSGGSETQYF.

CDR3: CASSIYATAPSEQYF. The CDR3 nucleotides read TGTGCCAGTAGTATTTACGCGACAGCTCCTAGCGAGCAGTACTTC. This chain uses TRBV19 with TRBJ2-7; D might be TRBD1 (5 bases). V dropped 3 bases and J dropped 6 bases, with 18 bases sitting between them. The CDR3 consists of 15 residues. Germline CDR1 reads LNHDA; CDR2 reads SQIVND (reference sequence).

The chain couples TRBV3-1 (or the pseudogene TRBV3-2) to TRBJ2-3; no clear D gene. The CDR3 runs to 13 residues. Trimming stripped 4 bases from V and 2 bases from J, with 7 bases between. CDR1 and CDR2 from the germline V gene are LGHDT and YNNKEL (reference sequence). CDR3 sequence (DNA): TGTGCCAGCAGCCCCCATCCCACAGATACGCAGTATTTT. This encodes CASSPHPTDTQYF.

J is TRBJ2-4 and V is TRBV5-1, with 10 bases that match TRBD2. The CDR3 runs 15 residues. With V trimmed by 4 bases and J by 8 bases, 9 bases remained unmatched. Germline V CDR1 and CDR2: SGHRS, YFSETQ. The CDR3 DNA reads TGCGCCAGCAGCCCCTTCGCTAGCGGGGGACACATTCAGTACTTC. This sequence encodes CASSPFASGGHIQYF.

The chain combines TRBV18 with TRBJ2-1; perhaps TRBD2 as D (5 bases). This CDR3 is 17 amino acids long. The ends were cut back, 5 bases at V and 11 bases at J, with 28 bases in the middle. Germline V lookup: CDR1 KGHSH, CDR2 LQKENI. The CDR3 sequence: CASSETARGSQPPQQFF. The CDR3 bases are TGTGCCAGCTCAGAGACGGCTCGGGGTTCCCAACCTCCACAGCAGTTCTTC.

The chain carries TRBV12-3 or TRBV12-4 and TRBJ2-3, with 10 bases fitting TRBD2. This CDR3 is built from 13 residues. V gave up 5 bases and J gave up 8 bases; unmatched junction bases: 4. The CDR3 coding sequence is TGTGCCAGCAGTCCTAGGACTAGCGGTACGCAGTATTTT. This encodes CASSPRTSGTQYF.

This clone has only one observation. This chain uses TRBV5-8 with TRBJ2-1; TRBD1 aligns across 7 bases. J was trimmed by 0 bases and V by 4 bases; bases with no gene match: 4. CDR1 and CDR2 (germline): SGHTS, YDEGEE. This CDR3 is 15 amino acids long. This chain's CDR3 is CASSRGQNSYNEQFF. In DNA form, the CDR3 reads TGTGCCAGCAGCAGGGGACAGAACTCCTACAATGAGCAGTTCTTC.

The V call is TRBV9, the J call TRBJ2-2; TRBD2 matches 7 bases. Germline-derived CDR1 and CDR2 are SGDLS and YYNGEE. The CDR3 length is 18 residues. V trimming: 0 bases; J trimming: 1 base; junction bases outside the gene matches: 9. This CDR3 reads CASSVVGGTEKNTGELFF. The CDR3 DNA is TGTGCCAGCAGCGTAGTCGGGGGGACCGAAAAGAACACCGGGGAGCTGTTTTTT.

CDR3 loop: CASSFRQGDQPQHF. The CDR3 nucleotides read TGTGCCAGCAGCTTCAGACAGGGGGATCAGCCCCAGCATTTT. V is TRBV7-2 and J is TRBJ1-5; 9 bases align to TRBD1. The CDR3 spans 14 residues. Germline CDR1 and CDR2: SGHTA and FQGNSA. Trimming at V came to 3 bases and at J to 5 bases, leaving 2 bases not matched to a gene.

The chain has TRBV27 and TRBJ2-1, with 12 bases aligning to TRBD1. V dropped 1 base and J dropped 10; count of bases not matched to a gene: 8. Germline CDR1 and CDR2: MNHEY and SMNVEV (reference sequence). CDR3 length equals 16 residues. CDR3 loop: CASSLWGQGAQEEQFF. In DNA, the CDR3 is TGTGCCAGCAGTTTATGGGGACAGGGGGCCCAAGAAGAGCAGTTCTTC.

This clone was detected only once. The rearrangement uses TRBV4-3 and TRBJ2-7, with TRBD2 identical over 7 bases. Losses at the gene ends were 0 bases for V and 1 base for J; bases not matched to a gene: 9. CDR1 and CDR2 from the germline V gene are LGHNA and YSLEER. The CDR3 contains 17 residues. In DNA, the CDR3 is TGCGCCAGCAGCCAAGATTTCACTTGGGGAGGGTCCTACGAGCAGTACTTC. It yields the protein CASSQDFTWGGSYEQYF.

V is TRBV4-1 and J is TRBJ2-1, with 8 nucleotides matching TRBD2. CDR3 length equals 15 residues. Looked up from germline, CDR1 is MGHRA and CDR2 is YSYEKL. V lost 4 bases, J lost 7 bases, and 9 bases stayed unmatched. The CDR3 sequence: CASSLSGGLWNEQFF. The CDR3 DNA follows: TGCGCCAGCAGCCTTTCGGGGGGGCTGTGGAATGAGCAGTTCTTC.

The chain couples TRBV15 to TRBJ2-7, with D possibly being TRBD2 (5 bases). This CDR3 has 15 amino acids. In germline, CDR1 is LNHNV, CDR2 YYDKDF (reference sequence). V was pared by 0 bases and J by 6 bases, with 15 bases between. The CDR3 loop reads CATSREGRGRGEQYF. The CDR3 DNA sequence: TGTGCCACCAGCAGAGAAGGGAGAGGGAGAGGCGAGCAGTACTTC. The full variable domain, in which reference TRBV15 and TRBJ2-7 provide the parts outside the CDR3, is DAMVIQNPRYQVTQFGKPVTLSCSQTLNHNVMYWYQQKSSQAPKLLFHYYDKDFNNEADTPDNFQSRRPNTSFCFLDIRSPGLGDTAMYLCATSREGRGRGEQYFGPGTRLTVT.